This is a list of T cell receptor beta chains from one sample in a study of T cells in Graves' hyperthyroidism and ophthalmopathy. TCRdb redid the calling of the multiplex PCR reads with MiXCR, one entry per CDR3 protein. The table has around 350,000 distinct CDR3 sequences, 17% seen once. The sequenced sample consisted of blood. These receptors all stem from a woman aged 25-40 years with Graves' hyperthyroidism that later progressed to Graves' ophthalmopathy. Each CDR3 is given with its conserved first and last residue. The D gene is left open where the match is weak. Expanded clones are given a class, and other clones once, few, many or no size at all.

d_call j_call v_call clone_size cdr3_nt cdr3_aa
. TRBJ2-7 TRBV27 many TGTGCCAGCAGTTTATCGCAGGGCAGGTCCTACGAGCAGTACTTC CASSLSQGRSYEQYF
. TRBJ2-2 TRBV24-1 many TGTGCCACCAGTGACATTCAGGGTTACCCCGGGGAGCTGTTTTTT CATSDIQGYPGELFF
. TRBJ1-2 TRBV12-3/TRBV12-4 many TGTGCCAGCAGTTACAGGGAGGGCTATGGCTACACCTTC CASSYREGYGYTF
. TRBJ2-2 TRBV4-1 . TGCGCCAGCAGCCAAGAGGGGTTTAACACCGGGGAGCTGTTTTTT CASSQEGFNTGELFF
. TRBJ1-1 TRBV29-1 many TGCAGCGTGATTAGTTTTGGGGGCGACACTGAAGCTTTCTTT CSVISFGGDTEAFF
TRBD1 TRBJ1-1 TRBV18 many TGTGCCAGCTCATCAGACAGGGCCACTGAAGCTTTCTTT CASSSDRATEAFF
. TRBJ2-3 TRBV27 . TGTGCCAGCAGTTTCCGGGGGCCAGATACGCAGTATTTT CASSFRGPDTQYF
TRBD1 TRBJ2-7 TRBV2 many TGTGCCAGCAGTGCGACGACAGGGGGCCGGCACGAGCAGTACTTC CASSATTGGRHEQYF
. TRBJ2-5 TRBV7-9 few TGTGCCAGCAGCTTAAGGTCCTTCGACAGAGAAGAGACCCAGTACTTC CASSLRSFDREETQYF
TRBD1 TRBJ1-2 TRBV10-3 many TGTGCCATCAGGATGGGACAGGGTGCGCGAGGCTACACCTTC CAIRMGQGARGYTF
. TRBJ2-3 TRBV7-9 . TGTGCCAGCAGCTTAGATCGGAGTGGAGGGAGAGATACGCAGTATTTT CASSLDRSGGRDTQYF
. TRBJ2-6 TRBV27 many TGTGCCAGCAGGGGGGCGGGGGGGGCCAACGTCCTGACTTTC CASRGAGGANVLTF
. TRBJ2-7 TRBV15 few TGTGCCACCAGCAAGGGGGGTGGAGGCTACGAGCAGTACTTC CATSKGGGGYEQYF
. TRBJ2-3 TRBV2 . TGTGCCAGCAGGACAGGGACTAGCACAGATACGCAGTATTTT CASRTGTSTDTQYF
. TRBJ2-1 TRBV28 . TGTGCCAGCAGTGAACTCAGCCCTGAGCAGTTCTTC CASSELSPEQFF
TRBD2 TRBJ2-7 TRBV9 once TGTGCCAGCAGCGTAGATACGGGGGGCTACGAGCAGTACTTC CASSVDTGGYEQYF
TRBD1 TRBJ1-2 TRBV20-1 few TGCAGTGCCAGAAATACTACAGGGGCGCTGAACTATGGCTACACCTTC CSARNTTGALNYGYTF
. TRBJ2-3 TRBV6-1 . TGTGCCAGCAGTGAAGCGAAGGCGGCGCTCCCAGATACGCAGTATTTT CASSEAKAALPDTQYF
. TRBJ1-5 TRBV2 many TGTGCCAGCAGTGTATCAGGTCAGCCCCAGCATTTT CASSVSGQPQHF
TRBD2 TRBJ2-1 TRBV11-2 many TGTGCCAGCAGCCCTCACCGAACTAGCGGGAGTAGAGAGCAGTTCTTC CASSPHRTSGSREQFF
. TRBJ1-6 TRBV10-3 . TGTGCCATCAGTGAGGGCGACAGCTCCTATAATTCACCCCTCCACTTT CAISEGDSSYNSPLHF
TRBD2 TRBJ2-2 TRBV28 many TGTGCCAGCAGCGGGGAGAGCGGGAAGTACACCGGGGAGCTGTTTTTT CASSGESGKYTGELFF
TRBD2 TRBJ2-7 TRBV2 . TGTGCCAGCAGGATTGGGGTAGGGAGGGCGAGCTCCTACGAGCAGTACTTC CASRIGVGRASSYEQYF
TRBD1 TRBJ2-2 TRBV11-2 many TGTGCCAGCGGGCTGCCGGGACAGGGGGCCGGGGAGCTGTTTTTT CASGLPGQGAGELFF
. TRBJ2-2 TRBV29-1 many TGCAGCGTTGAAAAACGGGGAACGAACACCGGGGAGCTGTTTTTT CSVEKRGTNTGELFF
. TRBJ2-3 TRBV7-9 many TGTGCCAGCTCACCGAGCGCCTCCGGGCAGGGCACGCAGTATTTT CASSPSASGQGTQYF
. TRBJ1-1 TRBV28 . TGTGCCAGCAGTAGCCCTGGGGGCGCGGAGACTGAAGCTTTCTTT CASSSPGGAETEAFF
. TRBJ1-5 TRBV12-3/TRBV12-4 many TGTGCCAGCAGCACGACCGCCAGTAATCAGCCCCAGCATTTT CASSTTASNQPQHF
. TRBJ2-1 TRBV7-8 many TGTGCCAGCAGCTTAGGGCTAGCAAGTATGGGCGATGAGCAGTTCTTC CASSLGLASMGDEQFF
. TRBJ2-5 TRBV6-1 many TGTGCCAGCAGCCGTACCGGGACCTCAGAAGGGACCCAGTACTTC CASSRTGTSEGTQYF
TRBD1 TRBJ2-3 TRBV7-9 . TGTGCCAGCAGCTTTCTGACAGGGCGGGGCACAGATACGCAGTATTTT CASSFLTGRGTDTQYF
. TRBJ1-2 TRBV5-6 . TGTGCCAGCAGTTCGATGGTAGGCAAGGATGGCTACACCTTC CASSSMVGKDGYTF
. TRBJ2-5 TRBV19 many TGTGCCACCTCGATGGGCGGTGAGACCCAGTACTTC CATSMGGETQYF
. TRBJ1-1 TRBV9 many TGTGCCAGCAGCGTCAGTTTCATGAACACTGAAGCTTTCTTT CASSVSFMNTEAFF
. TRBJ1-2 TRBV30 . TGTGCCTGGAGTGGCGAGGGGCTTAACTATGGCTACACCTTC CAWSGEGLNYGYTF
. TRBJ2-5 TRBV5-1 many TGCGCCAGCAGCTCTGCCGCAGGGATGGAGACCCAGTACTTC CASSSAAGMETQYF
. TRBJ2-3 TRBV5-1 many TGCGCCAGCAGCTTGGGTCCCACGGTCTATCTCACGGATACGCAGTATTTT CASSLGPTVYLTDTQYF